A selection of T cell receptor beta chains follows, all from one sample in a study of T cell responses to AZD1222 COVID-19 vaccine. TCRdb's copy holds only in-frame clones and misses some; the assay was immunoSEQ multiplex PCR. The sample shows about 140,000 clones, more than 90% of them seen only once. Sequenced material: peripheral blood, taken on day 0 of AZD1222 vaccination. The receptors shown here come from an adult in good health. The CDR3 runs from the conserved cysteine through the conserved F or W. D genes are given only for firm matches. For some rows the clone size is stated as once, few or many, or as a class when expanded; others skip it.

cdr3_aa: CASSDRTSGRYEQFF
cdr3_nt: TGTGCCAGCAGCGACCGGACTAGCGGGAGATATGAGCAGTTCTTC
j_call: TRBJ2-1
clone_size: -
d_call: TRBD2
v_call: TRBV13

cdr3_aa: CASTVGSVETQYF
cdr3_nt: TGTGCCAGCACGGTAGGCTCGGTAGAGACCCAGTACTTC
j_call: TRBJ2-5
clone_size: -
d_call: -
v_call: TRBV2

cdr3_aa: CASSSPGAGGEKLFF
cdr3_nt: TGTGCCAGCAGCTCCCCCGGGGCAGGCGGTGAAAAACTGTTTTTT
j_call: TRBJ1-4
clone_size: -
d_call: -
v_call: TRBV5-5

cdr3_aa: CSVEEGRSAFF
cdr3_nt: TGCAGCGTTGAAGAGGGACGGTCGGCTTTCTTT
j_call: TRBJ1-1
clone_size: -
d_call: -
v_call: TRBV29-1

cdr3_aa: CASSGGTDSPLHF
cdr3_nt: TGTGCCAGCTCTGGGGGGACGGATTCACCCCTCCACTTT
j_call: TRBJ1-6
clone_size: -
d_call: -
v_call: TRBV18

cdr3_aa: CATSRVTAQPQHF
cdr3_nt: TGTGCCACCAGCAGAGTTACCGCCCAGCCCCAGCATTTT
j_call: TRBJ1-5
clone_size: -
d_call: -
v_call: TRBV15

cdr3_aa: CASSSGLGISEQYF
cdr3_nt: TGCGCCAGCAGCTCGGGACTAGGTATTAGCGAGCAGTACTTC
j_call: TRBJ2-7
clone_size: -
d_call: TRBD2
v_call: TRBV5-1

cdr3_aa: CASSVDRGTGNTIYF
cdr3_nt: TGTGCCAGCAGCGTAGACAGGGGGACCGGAAACACCATATATTTT
j_call: TRBJ1-3
clone_size: -
d_call: TRBD1
v_call: TRBV9

cdr3_aa: CAWSSQTSGTTNEQFF
cdr3_nt: TGTGCCTGGAGTTCCCAGACTAGCGGGACAACCAATGAGCAGTTCTTC
j_call: TRBJ2-1
clone_size: -
d_call: TRBD2
v_call: TRBV30

cdr3_aa: CASSPPGTANTEAFF
cdr3_nt: TGTGCCAGCTCACCACCGGGGACCGCGAACACTGAAGCTTTCTTT
j_call: TRBJ1-1
clone_size: -
d_call: -
v_call: TRBV18

cdr3_aa: CASALWATEAFF
cdr3_nt: TGTGCCAGCGCCCTCTGGGCCACTGAAGCTTTCTTT
j_call: TRBJ1-1
clone_size: -
d_call: -
v_call: TRBV19

cdr3_aa: CASSLTGDGQPQHF
cdr3_nt: TGTGCCAGTAGCCTCACAGGGGACGGGCAGCCCCAGCATTTT
j_call: TRBJ1-5
clone_size: -
d_call: TRBD1
v_call: TRBV19

cdr3_aa: CASSLGERETQYF
cdr3_nt: TGTGCCAGCAGTTTGGGGGAGAGGGAGACCCAGTACTTC
j_call: TRBJ2-5
clone_size: -
d_call: -
v_call: TRBV28

cdr3_aa: CASSTRSYGYTF
cdr3_nt: TGTGCCAGCAGTACAAGGTCCTATGGCTACACCTTC
j_call: TRBJ1-2
clone_size: -
d_call: -
v_call: TRBV12-3/TRBV12-4

cdr3_aa: CSVEGGWDEQYF
cdr3_nt: TGCAGCGTTGAAGGGGGCTGGGACGAGCAGTACTTC
j_call: TRBJ2-7
clone_size: -
d_call: -
v_call: TRBV29-1

cdr3_aa: CAWRDTYTYEQYF
cdr3_nt: TGTGCCTGGCGGGACACTTACACCTACGAGCAGTACTTC
j_call: TRBJ2-7
clone_size: few
d_call: -
v_call: TRBV30

cdr3_aa: CASSLRAGWENTEAFF
cdr3_nt: TGTGCCAGCAGCTTAAGGGCGGGATGGGAGAACACTGAAGCTTTCTTT
j_call: TRBJ1-1
clone_size: once
d_call: -
v_call: TRBV11-3

cdr3_aa: CASGKSIGQPQHF
cdr3_nt: TGTGCCAGCGGGAAGTCCATAGGCCAGCCCCAGCATTTT
j_call: TRBJ1-5
clone_size: -
d_call: -
v_call: TRBV27

cdr3_aa: CASRSVVSTDTQYF
cdr3_nt: TGTGCCAGCAGGAGCGTAGTTAGCACAGATACGCAGTATTTT
j_call: TRBJ2-3
clone_size: -
d_call: -
v_call: TRBV5-5

cdr3_aa: CASTPGQGNTEAFF
cdr3_nt: TGCGCCAGCACCCCGGGACAGGGGAACACTGAAGCTTTCTTT
j_call: TRBJ1-1
clone_size: -
d_call: TRBD1
v_call: TRBV5-1

cdr3_aa: CASSFFPGSSGRDPDTQYF
cdr3_nt: TGTGCCAGCAGCTTTTTCCCCGGCTCTAGCGGGAGGGACCCAGATACGCAGTATTTT
j_call: TRBJ2-3
clone_size: -
d_call: TRBD2
v_call: TRBV7-3

cdr3_aa: CASSQAHVGTGELFF
cdr3_nt: TGTGCCAGCAGCCAAGCCCACGTCGGCACCGGGGAGCTGTTTTTT
j_call: TRBJ2-2
clone_size: -
d_call: -
v_call: TRBV3-1/TRBV3-2

cdr3_aa: CASSLGGGTEAFF
cdr3_nt: TGTGCCAGCAGCTTGGGGGGAGGGACTGAAGCTTTCTTT
j_call: TRBJ1-1
clone_size: -
d_call: -
v_call: TRBV7-9

cdr3_aa: CASSWGPGQANYGYTF
cdr3_nt: TGTGCCAGCAGCTGGGGACCTGGACAGGCGAACTATGGCTACACCTTC
j_call: TRBJ1-2
clone_size: -
d_call: TRBD1
v_call: TRBV7-9

cdr3_aa: CASSLSGSDEQFF
cdr3_nt: TGTGCCAGCAGTTTGTCGGGGTCTGATGAGCAGTTCTTC
j_call: TRBJ2-1
clone_size: -
d_call: -
v_call: TRBV27

cdr3_aa: CASSLLAGNGKTQYF
cdr3_nt: TGTGCCAGCAGTTTACTAGCGGGAAATGGGAAGACCCAGTACTTC
j_call: TRBJ2-5
clone_size: -
d_call: TRBD2
v_call: TRBV3-1/TRBV3-2

cdr3_aa: CASSQEGLVYNEQFF
cdr3_nt: TGTGCCAGCAGCCAAGAGGGACTAGTTTACAATGAGCAGTTCTTC
j_call: TRBJ2-1
clone_size: -
d_call: TRBD2
v_call: TRBV3-1/TRBV3-2

cdr3_aa: CASSLDPGGVTEAFF
cdr3_nt: TGTGCCAGCAGCTTAGATCCAGGGGGTGTCACTGAAGCTTTCTTT
j_call: TRBJ1-1
clone_size: -
d_call: TRBD1
v_call: TRBV11-2

cdr3_aa: CASSYEGGTDTQYF
cdr3_nt: TGTGCCAGCAGTTACGAAGGGGGCACAGATACGCAGTATTTT
j_call: TRBJ2-3
clone_size: once
d_call: -
v_call: TRBV6-5

cdr3_aa: CASSNRDFLQETQYF
cdr3_nt: TGTGCCAGTAGTAACCGGGACTTTCTCCAAGAGACCCAGTACTTC
j_call: TRBJ2-5
clone_size: -
d_call: -
v_call: TRBV19

cdr3_aa: CASSSRGPNTEAFF
cdr3_nt: TGTGCCAGCAGCTCCCGGGGCCCGAACACTGAAGCTTTCTTT
j_call: TRBJ1-1
clone_size: -
d_call: -
v_call: TRBV7-2

cdr3_aa: CASSLYRGSSYEQYF
cdr3_nt: TGTGCCAGCAGCTTATACAGGGGGAGCTCCTACGAGCAGTACTTC
j_call: TRBJ2-7
clone_size: -
d_call: TRBD1
v_call: TRBV7-8

cdr3_aa: CASSPSPPDYYGYTF
cdr3_nt: TGTGCCAGCAGCCCCAGTCCCCCGGATTACTATGGCTACACCTTC
j_call: TRBJ1-2
clone_size: -
d_call: -
v_call: TRBV7-2

cdr3_aa: CASSPTGWGNQPQHF
cdr3_nt: TGCGCCAGCAGTCCGACAGGGTGGGGCAATCAGCCCCAGCATTTT
j_call: TRBJ1-5
clone_size: -
d_call: TRBD1
v_call: TRBV4-1

cdr3_aa: CASTTDSGNTIYF
cdr3_nt: TGTGCCAGCACCACAGACTCTGGAAACACCATATATTTT
j_call: TRBJ1-3
clone_size: -
d_call: -
v_call: TRBV6-5

cdr3_aa: CASSRDTAGEKLFF
cdr3_nt: TGTGCCAGCAGTAGGGACACTGCGGGTGAAAAACTGTTTTTT
j_call: TRBJ1-4
clone_size: -
d_call: -
v_call: TRBV6-5

cdr3_aa: CASRPGGPGYGYTF
cdr3_nt: TGTGCCAGTAGACCCGGGGGGCCTGGCTATGGCTACACCTTC
j_call: TRBJ1-2
clone_size: -
d_call: -
v_call: TRBV19

cdr3_aa: CASSPLTGGKSYEQYF
cdr3_nt: TGCGCCAGCAGCCCCCTAACGGGTGGAAAATCCTACGAGCAGTACTTC
j_call: TRBJ2-7
clone_size: -
d_call: -
v_call: TRBV4-1